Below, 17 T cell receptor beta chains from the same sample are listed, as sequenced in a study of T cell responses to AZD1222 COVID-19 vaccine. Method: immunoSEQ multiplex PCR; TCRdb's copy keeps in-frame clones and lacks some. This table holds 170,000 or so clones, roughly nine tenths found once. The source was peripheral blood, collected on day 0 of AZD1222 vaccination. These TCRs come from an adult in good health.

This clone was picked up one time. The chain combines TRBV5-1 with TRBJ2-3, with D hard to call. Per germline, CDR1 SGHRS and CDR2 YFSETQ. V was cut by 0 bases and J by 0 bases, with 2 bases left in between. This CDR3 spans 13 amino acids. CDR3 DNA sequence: TGCGCCAGCAGCTTGGGAAGCACAGATACGCAGTATTTT. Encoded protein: CASSLGSTDTQYF.

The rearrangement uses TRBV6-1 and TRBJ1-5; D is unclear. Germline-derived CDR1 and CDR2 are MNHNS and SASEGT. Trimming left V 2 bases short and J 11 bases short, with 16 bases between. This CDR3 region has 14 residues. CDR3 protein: CASSEMMWGSSQHF. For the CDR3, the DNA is TGTGCCAGCAGTGAAATGATGTGGGGTTCGTCCCAGCATTTT.

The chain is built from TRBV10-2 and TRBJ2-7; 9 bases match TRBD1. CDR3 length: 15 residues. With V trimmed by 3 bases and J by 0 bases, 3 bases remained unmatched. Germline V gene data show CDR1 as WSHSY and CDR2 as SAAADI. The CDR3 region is CASSDRTGASYEQYF. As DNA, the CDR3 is TGCGCCAGCAGTGACCGGACAGGGGCCTCCTACGAGCAGTACTTC.

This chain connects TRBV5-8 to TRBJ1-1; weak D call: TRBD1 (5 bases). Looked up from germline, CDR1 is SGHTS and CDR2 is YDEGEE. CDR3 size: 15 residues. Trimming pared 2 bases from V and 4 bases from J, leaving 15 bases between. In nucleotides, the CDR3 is TGTGCCAGCAGCTTTGAGACTGGGGGGGGCACTGAAGCTTTCTTT. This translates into CASSFETGGGTEAFF.

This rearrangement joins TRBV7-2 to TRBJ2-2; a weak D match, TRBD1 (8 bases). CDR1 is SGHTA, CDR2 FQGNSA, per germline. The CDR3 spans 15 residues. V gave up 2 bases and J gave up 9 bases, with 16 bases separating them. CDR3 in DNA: TGTGCCAGCAGCTTAATCAGGACAGGGACTAGGGAGCTGTTTTTT. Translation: CASSLIRTGTRELFF.

DNA for the CDR3: TGTGCCAGCAGCTCTGCGGGGGGCTACACCTTC. Translating gives CASSSAGGYTF. This chain links TRBV28 with TRBJ1-2; D is uncertain. Deletions cut 6 bases from V and 8 bases from J, with 10 bases between. The CDR3 is made up of 11 amino acids. Germline loops: CDR1 MDHEN, CDR2 SYDVKM.

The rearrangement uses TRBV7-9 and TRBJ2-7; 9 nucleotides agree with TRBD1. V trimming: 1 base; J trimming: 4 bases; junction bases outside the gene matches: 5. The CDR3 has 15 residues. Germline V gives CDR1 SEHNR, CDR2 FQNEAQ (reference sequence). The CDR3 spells CASSLGGTGYYEQYF. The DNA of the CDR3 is TGTGCCAGCAGCTTAGGGGGGACAGGGTATTACGAGCAGTACTTC.

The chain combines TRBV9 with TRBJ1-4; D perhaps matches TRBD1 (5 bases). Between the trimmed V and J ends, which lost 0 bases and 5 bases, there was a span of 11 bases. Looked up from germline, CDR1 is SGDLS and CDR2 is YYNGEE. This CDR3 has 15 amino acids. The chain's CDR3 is CASSVGGVFNEKLFF. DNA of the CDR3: TGTGCCAGCAGCGTAGGAGGGGTCTTCAATGAAAAACTGTTTTTT.

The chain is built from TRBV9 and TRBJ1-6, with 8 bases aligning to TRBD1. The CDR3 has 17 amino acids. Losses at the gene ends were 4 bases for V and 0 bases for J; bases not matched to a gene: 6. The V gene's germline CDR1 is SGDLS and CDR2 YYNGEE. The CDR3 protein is CASSPRQGSSYNSPLHF. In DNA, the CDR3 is TGTGCCAGCAGCCCACGACAGGGGAGCTCCTATAATTCACCCCTCCACTTT.

This chain's CDR3 is CASNREAGYGYTF. The CDR3 DNA is TGTGCCAGCAATCGGGAGGCAGGCTATGGCTACACCTTC. The gene calls are TRBV6-5 and TRBJ1-2; D gene uncertain. Germline values: CDR1 MNHEY, CDR2 SVGAGI. The CDR3 runs to 13 residues. The ends were cut back, 7 bases at V and 4 bases at J, with 13 bases in the middle.

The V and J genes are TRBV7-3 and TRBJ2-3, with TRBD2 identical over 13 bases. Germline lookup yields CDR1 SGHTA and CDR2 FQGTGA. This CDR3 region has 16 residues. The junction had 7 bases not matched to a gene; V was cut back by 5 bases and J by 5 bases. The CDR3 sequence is CASSLRLAGGIDTQYF. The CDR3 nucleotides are TGTGCCAGCAGCCTCAGACTAGCGGGGGGAATAGATACGCAGTATTTT.

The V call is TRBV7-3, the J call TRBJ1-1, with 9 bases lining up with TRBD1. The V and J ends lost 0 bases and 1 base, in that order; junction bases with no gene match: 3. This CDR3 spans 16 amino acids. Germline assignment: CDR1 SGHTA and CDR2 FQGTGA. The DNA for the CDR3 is TGTGCCAGCAGCTTAACCGGGACAGGGACGAACACTGAAGCTTTCTTT. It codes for CASSLTGTGTNTEAFF.

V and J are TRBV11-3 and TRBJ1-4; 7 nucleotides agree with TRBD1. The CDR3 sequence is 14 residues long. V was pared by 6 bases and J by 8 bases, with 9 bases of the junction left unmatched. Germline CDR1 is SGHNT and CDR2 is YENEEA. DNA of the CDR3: TGTGCCAGCAGTTTTTCTACAGGGGACGAAAAACTGTTTTTT. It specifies CASSFSTGDEKLFF.

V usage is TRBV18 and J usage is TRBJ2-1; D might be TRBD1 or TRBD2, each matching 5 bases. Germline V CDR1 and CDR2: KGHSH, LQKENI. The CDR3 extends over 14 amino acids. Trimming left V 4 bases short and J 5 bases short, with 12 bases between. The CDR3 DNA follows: TGTGCCAGCTCACAGACTATGACAGACAATGAGCAGTTCTTC. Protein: CASSQTMTDNEQFF.

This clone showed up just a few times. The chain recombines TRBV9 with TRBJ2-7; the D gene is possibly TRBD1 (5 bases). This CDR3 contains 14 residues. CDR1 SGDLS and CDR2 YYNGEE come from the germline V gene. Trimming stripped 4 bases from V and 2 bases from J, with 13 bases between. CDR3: CASSPTRVPYEQYF. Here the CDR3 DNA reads TGTGCCAGCAGCCCCACCAGGGTTCCCTACGAGCAGTACTTC.

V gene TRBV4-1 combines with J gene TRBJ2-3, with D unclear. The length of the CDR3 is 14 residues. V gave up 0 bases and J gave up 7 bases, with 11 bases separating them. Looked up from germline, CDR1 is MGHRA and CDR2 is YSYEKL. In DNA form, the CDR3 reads TGCGCCAGCAGCCAAGATTTAGCAGCAAATACGCAGTATTTT. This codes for CASSQDLAANTQYF.

CDR3 sequence (DNA): TGTGCCTGGAGTCGAGGGGCAGGGAGGACTGAAGCTTTCTTT. Translating gives CAWSRGAGRTEAFF. The J gene is TRBJ1-1, the V gene TRBV30, with a weak D call TRBD1 (5 bases). With 2 bases removed from V and 5 bases from J, the gap between germline ends came to 15 bases. Germline CDR1 reads GTSNPN; CDR2 reads SVGIG (reference sequence). The CDR3 extends over 14 amino acids.